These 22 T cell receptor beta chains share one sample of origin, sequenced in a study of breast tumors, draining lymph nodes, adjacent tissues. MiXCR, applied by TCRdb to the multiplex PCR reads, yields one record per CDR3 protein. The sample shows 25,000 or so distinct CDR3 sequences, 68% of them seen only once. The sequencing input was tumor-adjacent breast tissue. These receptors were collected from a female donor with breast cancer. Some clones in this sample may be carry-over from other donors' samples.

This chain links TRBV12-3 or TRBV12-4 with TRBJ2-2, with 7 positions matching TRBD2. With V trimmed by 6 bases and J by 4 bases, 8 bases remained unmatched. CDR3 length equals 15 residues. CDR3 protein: CASSLAAGVTGELFF. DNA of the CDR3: TGTGCCAGCAGCCTCGCGGCGGGGGTCACCGGGGAGCTGTTTTTT.

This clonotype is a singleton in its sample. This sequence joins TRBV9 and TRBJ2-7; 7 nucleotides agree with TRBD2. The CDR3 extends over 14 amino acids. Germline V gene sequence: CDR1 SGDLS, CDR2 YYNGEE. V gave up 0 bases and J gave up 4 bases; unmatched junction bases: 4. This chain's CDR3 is CASSVGAGAYEQYF. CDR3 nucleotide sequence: TGTGCCAGCAGCGTAGGGGCGGGAGCTTACGAGCAGTACTTC.

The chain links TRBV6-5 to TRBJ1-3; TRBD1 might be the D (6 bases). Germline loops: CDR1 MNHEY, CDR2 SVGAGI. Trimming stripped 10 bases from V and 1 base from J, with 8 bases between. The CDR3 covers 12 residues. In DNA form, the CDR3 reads TGTGCCACCACAGGGTCTGGAAACACCATATATTTT. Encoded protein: CATTGSGNTIYF.

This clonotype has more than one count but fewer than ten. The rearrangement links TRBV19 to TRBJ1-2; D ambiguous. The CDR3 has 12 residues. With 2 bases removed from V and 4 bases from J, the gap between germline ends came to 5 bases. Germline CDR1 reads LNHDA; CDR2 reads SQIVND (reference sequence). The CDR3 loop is CASSISVYGYTF. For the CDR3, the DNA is TGTGCCAGTAGTATATCAGTCTATGGCTACACCTTC.

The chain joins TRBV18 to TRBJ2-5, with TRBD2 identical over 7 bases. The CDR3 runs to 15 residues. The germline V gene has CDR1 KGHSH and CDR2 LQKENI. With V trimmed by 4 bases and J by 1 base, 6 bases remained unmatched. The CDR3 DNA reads TGTGCCAGCTCACGAGCGGGAACACTCCAAGAGACCCAGTACTTC. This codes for CASSRAGTLQETQYF.

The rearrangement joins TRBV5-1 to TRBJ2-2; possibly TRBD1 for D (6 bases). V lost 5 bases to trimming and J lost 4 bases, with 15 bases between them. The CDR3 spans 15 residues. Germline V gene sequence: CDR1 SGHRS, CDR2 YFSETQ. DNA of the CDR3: TGCGCCAGCAGGGGGGCCGGGCTTCTCACCGGGGAGCTGTTTTTT. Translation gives CASRGAGLLTGELFF.

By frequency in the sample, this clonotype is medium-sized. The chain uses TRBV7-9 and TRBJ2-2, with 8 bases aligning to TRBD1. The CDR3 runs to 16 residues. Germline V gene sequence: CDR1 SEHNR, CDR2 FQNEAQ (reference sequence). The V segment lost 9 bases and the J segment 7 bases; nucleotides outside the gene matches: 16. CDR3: CARETGVGGAGGELFF. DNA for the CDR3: TGTGCCAGGGAGACAGGGGTTGGGGGAGCAGGCGGGGAGCTGTTTTTT.

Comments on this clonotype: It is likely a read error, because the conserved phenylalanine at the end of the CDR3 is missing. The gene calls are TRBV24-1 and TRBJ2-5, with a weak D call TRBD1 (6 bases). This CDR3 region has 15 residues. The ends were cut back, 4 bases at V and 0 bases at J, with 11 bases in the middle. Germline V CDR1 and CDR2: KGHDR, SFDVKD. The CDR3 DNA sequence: TGTGCCACCAGTGAGGCCACAGGGTACCAAGAGACCCAGTACCTC. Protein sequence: CATSEATGYQETQYL.

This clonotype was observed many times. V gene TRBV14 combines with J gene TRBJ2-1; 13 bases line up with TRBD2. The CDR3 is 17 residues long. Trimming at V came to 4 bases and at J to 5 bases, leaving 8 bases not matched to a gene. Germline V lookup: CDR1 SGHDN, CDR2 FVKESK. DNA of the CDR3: TGTGCCAGCAGCCTACTACCGGGACTAGCGGGACACAATGAGCAGTTCTTC. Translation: CASSLLPGLAGHNEQFF.

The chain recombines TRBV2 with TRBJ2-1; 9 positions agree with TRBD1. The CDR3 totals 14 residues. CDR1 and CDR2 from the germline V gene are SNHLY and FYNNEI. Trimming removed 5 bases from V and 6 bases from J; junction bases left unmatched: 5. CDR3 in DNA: TGTGCCAGCAGTACCGGGACAGGGTCCAATGAGCAGTTCTTC. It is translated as CASSTGTGSNEQFF.

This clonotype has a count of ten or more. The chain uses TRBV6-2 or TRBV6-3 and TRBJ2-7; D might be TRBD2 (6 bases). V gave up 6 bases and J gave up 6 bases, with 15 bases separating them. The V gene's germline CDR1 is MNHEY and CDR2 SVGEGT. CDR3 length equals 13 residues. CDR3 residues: CASRKSGLSEQYF. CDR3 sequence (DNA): TGTGCCAGCAGAAAGAGCGGACTAAGCGAGCAGTACTTC.

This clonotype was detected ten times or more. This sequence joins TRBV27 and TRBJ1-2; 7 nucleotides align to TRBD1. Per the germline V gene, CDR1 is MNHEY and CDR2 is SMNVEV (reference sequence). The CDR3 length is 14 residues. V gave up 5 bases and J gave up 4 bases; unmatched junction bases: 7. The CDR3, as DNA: TGTGCCAGCAGTGCAGGGGGAGCGGGCTATGGCTACACCTTC. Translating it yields CASSAGGAGYGYTF.

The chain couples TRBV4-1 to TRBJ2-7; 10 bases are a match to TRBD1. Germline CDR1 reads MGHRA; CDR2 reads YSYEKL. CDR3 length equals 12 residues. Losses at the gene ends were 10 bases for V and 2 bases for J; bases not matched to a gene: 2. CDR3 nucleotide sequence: TGCGCCACCGGGACAGGGGCCTACGAGCAGTACTTC. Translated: CATGTGAYEQYF.

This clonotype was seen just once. In DNA, the CDR3 is TGCAGCGTTGAACAGGCAGGCGGTGGAAACACCATATATTTT. It yields the protein CSVEQAGGGNTIYF. The chain uses TRBV29-1 and TRBJ1-3; D gene uncertain. Germline V gives CDR1 SQVTM, CDR2 ANQGSEA. The ends were cut back, 2 bases at V and 3 bases at J, with 11 bases in the middle. This CDR3 is built from 14 residues.

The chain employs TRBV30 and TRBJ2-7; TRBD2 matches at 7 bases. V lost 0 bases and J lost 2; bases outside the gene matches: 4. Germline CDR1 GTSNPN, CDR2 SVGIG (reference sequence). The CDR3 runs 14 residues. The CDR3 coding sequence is TGTGCCTGGAGTGTTCGTCTAGCGGCCTACGAGCAGTACTTC. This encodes CAWSVRLAAYEQYF.

Here the CDR3 DNA reads TGTGCCACCTACACCCTCGGTTTCGCACGGGGCTACAATGAGCAGTTCTTC. Residues: CATYTLGFARGYNEQFF. V is TRBV24-1 and J is TRBJ2-1; D might be TRBD2 (5 bases). V dropped 9 bases and J dropped 3 bases, with 23 bases sitting between them. Germline values: CDR1 KGHDR, CDR2 SFDVKD. CDR3 length: 17 residues.

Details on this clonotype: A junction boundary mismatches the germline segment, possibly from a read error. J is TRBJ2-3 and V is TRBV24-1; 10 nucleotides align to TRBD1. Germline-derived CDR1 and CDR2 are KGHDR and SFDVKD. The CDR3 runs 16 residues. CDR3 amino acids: CATSAGTGESSNTRYF. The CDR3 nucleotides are TGTGCCACCAGTGCTGGGACAGGGGAATCTTCGAATACGCGGTATTTT.

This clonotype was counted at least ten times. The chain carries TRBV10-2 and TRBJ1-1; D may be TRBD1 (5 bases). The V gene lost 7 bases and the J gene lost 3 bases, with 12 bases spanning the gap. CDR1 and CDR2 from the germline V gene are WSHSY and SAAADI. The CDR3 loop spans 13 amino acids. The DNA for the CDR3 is TGCGCCAGCAAAGCGGGGGGGGACACTGAAGCTTTCTTT. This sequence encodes CASKAGGDTEAFF.

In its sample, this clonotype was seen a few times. The CDR3: CSARWGFQETQYF. The CDR3 DNA sequence: TGCAGTGCTAGATGGGGATTCCAAGAGACCCAGTACTTC. This chain uses TRBV20-1 with TRBJ2-5; D unclear. V was trimmed by 2 bases and J by 1 base, leaving 8 bases between them. The CDR3 contains 13 residues. Germline V gene lookup returns CDR1 DFQATT and CDR2 SNEGSKA (reference sequence).

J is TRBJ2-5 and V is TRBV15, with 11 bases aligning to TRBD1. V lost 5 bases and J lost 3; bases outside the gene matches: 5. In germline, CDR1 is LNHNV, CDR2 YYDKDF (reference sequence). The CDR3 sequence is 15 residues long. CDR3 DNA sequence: TGTGCCACCAGCGGGCCGGGACAGGGGGAAGAGACCCAGTACTTC. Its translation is CATSGPGQGEETQYF.

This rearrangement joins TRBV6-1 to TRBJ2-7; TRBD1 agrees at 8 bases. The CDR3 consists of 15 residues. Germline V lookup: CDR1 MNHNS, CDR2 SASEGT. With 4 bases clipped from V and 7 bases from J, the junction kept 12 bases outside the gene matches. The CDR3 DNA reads TGTGCCAGCAGTGTAGTTCAGGGGGCGGCGGATGAGCAGTACTTC. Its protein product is CASSVVQGAADEQYF.

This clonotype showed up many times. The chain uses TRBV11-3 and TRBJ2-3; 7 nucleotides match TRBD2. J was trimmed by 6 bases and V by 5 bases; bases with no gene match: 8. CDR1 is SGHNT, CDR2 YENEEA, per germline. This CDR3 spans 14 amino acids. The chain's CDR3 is CASSERLAPDTQYF. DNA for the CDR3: TGTGCCAGCAGCGAACGACTAGCCCCGGATACGCAGTATTTT.